This T cell receptor beta chain was captured by sequencing in a study of human T cells and chemical hapten exposure. Study-wide background: Researchers reported sensitizing a 2 cm by 2 cm upper inner arm skin site with 2% DPC.

MiXCR, run by TCRdb on the RACE reads, gives a single entry per CDR3 protein. This sample has 250,000 or so distinct CDR3 sequences, with around 7% found just once. Time point noted: pre-sensitization, week 0. Treatment noted: therapeutic diphenylcyclopropenone sensitization with weekly scalp DPC. Per the germline V gene, CDR1 is SGHVS and CDR2 is FQNEAQ. V lost 3 bases to trimming and J lost 9 bases, with 18 bases between them. There are 15 residues in the CDR3. This clonotype was counted only a few times. Antigen specificity is unknown. Study results and caveats: TCRs exceeding 1 in 1000 frequency stayed unchanged with DPC sensitization.

The TCR originated in a man aged 18 to 35 with alopecia areata. Some clones in this sample may be carry-over from other donors' samples. This chain connects TRBV7-8 to TRBJ2-1; D is possibly TRBD1 or TRBD2 (6 bases each). The source material was whole blood, sampled in connection with sensitization to the hapten diphenylcyclopropenone (DPC). The DNA of the CDR3 is TGTGCCAGCAGCTTCCTGGACAGATCCGGGGGTGAGCAGTTCTTC. This codes for CASSFLDRSGGEQFF.